Following are 25 T cell receptor beta chains from one sample sequenced in a study of human versus mouse CDR3 diversity and MHC coevolution. This table comes from immunoSEQ multiplex PCR, and its TCRdb copy is limited to in-frame clones, with some not included. Among 45,000 to 75,000 clones listed, around 94% were seen once. The sequenced material came from naive CD4+ T cells from blood. As to subset: CD45RO-negative CD62L-positive naive CD4 T cells. The receptors stem from a person between 55 and 69 years old in good health.

CDR3 residues: CASSASTASSGNTIYF. As DNA, the CDR3 is TGTGCCAGCAGCGCCTCGACTGCCAGCTCTGGAAACACCATATATTTT. This chain uses TRBV7-7 with TRBJ1-3; D call uncertain. V was trimmed by 5 bases and J by 0 bases, leaving 14 bases between them. CDR3 length: 16 residues. Germline lookup yields CDR1 SSHAT and CDR2 FNYEAQ (reference sequence).

The chain has TRBV7-9 and TRBJ2-3; D is perhaps TRBD2 (6 bases). This CDR3 spans 17 amino acids. From germline, CDR1 is SEHNR and CDR2 FQNEAQ (reference sequence). V lost 5 bases and J lost 2, with 20 bases in between. DNA for the CDR3: TGTGCCAGCAGCCTCCCTGTCGGGAGCCTGTCCACAGATACGCAGTATTTT. This codes for CASSLPVGSLSTDTQYF. The full variable domain, its missing parts supplied by reference TRBV7-9 and TRBJ2-3, is DTGVSQNPRHKITKRGQNVTFRCDPISEHNRLYWYRQTLGQGPEFLTYFQNEAQLEKSRLLSDRFSAERPKGSFSTLEIQRTEQGDSAMYLCASSLPVGSLSTDTQYFGPGTRLTVL.

The V gene is TRBV5-1, the J gene TRBJ2-7; perhaps TRBD1 as D (6 bases). CDR1 SGHRS and CDR2 YFSETQ come from the germline V gene. CDR3 size: 15 residues. The V end lost 4 bases, the J end lost 5 bases, and 19 bases lay between the germline ends. Written as DNA, the CDR3 is TGCGCCAGCAGCCTGCCGGGTGGGGGCTCTAACGAGCAGTACTTC. The encoded protein is CASSLPGGGSNEQYF.

This clone was seen only once. The V and J genes are TRBV5-1 and TRBJ2-3; 9 nucleotides match TRBD2. Germline CDR1 reads SGHRS; CDR2 reads YFSETQ. The CDR3 is made up of 17 amino acids. V shed 4 bases, J shed 2 bases, and the junction held 11 bases outside the gene matches. Here the CDR3 reads CASSGGRGGGATDTQYF. CDR3 DNA sequence: TGCGCCAGCAGCGGGGGAAGAGGCGGGGGGGCCACAGATACGCAGTATTTT. Using reference TRBV5-1 and TRBJ2-3 for the parts outside the CDR3, the full variable domain is KAGVTQTPRYLIKTRGQQVTLSCSPISGHRSVSWYQQTPGQGLQFLFEYFSETQRNKGNFPGRFSGRQFSNSRSEMNVSTLELGDSALYLCASSGGRGGGATDTQYFGPGTRLTVL.

The V call is TRBV18, the J call TRBJ1-1; D gene ambiguous. The CDR3 is 16 residues long. V gave up 3 bases and J gave up 0 bases, with 14 bases separating them. Germline V gives CDR1 KGHSH, CDR2 LQKENI. The CDR3 bases are TGTGCCAGCTCACCCCCGGGAAGGGCCATGAACACTGAAGCTTTCTTT. Amino acids: CASSPPGRAMNTEAFF. Full variable domain (outside the CDR3, taken from reference TRBV18 and TRBJ1-1): NAGVMQNPRHLVRRRGQEARLRCSPMKGHSHVYWYRQLPEEGLKFMVYLQKENIIDESGMPKERFSAEFPKEGPSILRIQQVVRGDSAAYFCASSPPGRAMNTEAFFGQGTRLTVV.

The V gene is TRBV5-1, the J gene TRBJ2-4; TRBD1 aligns across 7 bases. V was clipped by 0 bases and J by 6 bases; unmatched bases: 0. This CDR3 contains 13 residues. CDR1 is SGHRS and CDR2 is YFSETQ in the germline V gene. In DNA, the CDR3 is TGCGCCAGCAGCTTGGGGGACAGAAACATTCAGTACTTC. Protein product: CASSLGDRNIQYF.

Remarks on this clone: Other DNA sequences in the same sample also yield this CDR3. The J gene is TRBJ1-2, the V gene TRBV5-4, with 8 bases lining up with TRBD1. Losses at the gene ends were 5 bases for V and 7 bases for J; bases not matched to a gene: 10. This CDR3 is 14 amino acids long. Germline assignment: CDR1 SGHNT and CDR2 YYREEE (reference sequence). This CDR3 is CASSWTGTGSGYTF. The CDR3 bases are TGTGCCAGCAGTTGGACCGGGACAGGCAGTGGCTACACCTTC.

V and J are TRBV21-1 and TRBJ2-7; TRBD2 reflects the table's D call only, with no check against the DNA. TRBV21-1 is a pseudogene segment. The CDR3 runs 13 residues. In DNA form, the CDR3 reads TGTGCCAGCAGCCCGGGACTTAGCTACGAGCAGTACTTC. It specifies CASSPGLSYEQYF.

This clone was recorded once. The V and J genes are TRBV5-6 and TRBJ2-1; 9 positions agree with TRBD1. Looked up from germline, CDR1 is SGHDT and CDR2 is YYEEEE. J gave up 2 bases and V 4 bases, and 7 bases lay outside the gene matches. This CDR3 is 16 amino acids long. CDR3 DNA sequence: TGTGCCAGCAGCGGCCGGGACAGGGTAACCTACAATGAGCAGTTCTTC. Translating it yields CASSGRDRVTYNEQFF.

The chain carries TRBV7-9 and TRBJ2-1, with 10 bases that match TRBD2. Unmatched junction bases numbered 7, after V lost 3 bases and J lost 8 bases. The V gene's germline CDR1 is SEHNR and CDR2 FQNEAQ (reference sequence). The CDR3 loop spans 15 amino acids. The CDR3 DNA reads TGTGCCAGCAGCTTCGGGCTAGCGGGAGTGGATGAGCAGTTCTTC. Translated: CASSFGLAGVDEQFF. The whole variable domain, filled in from reference TRBV7-9 and TRBJ2-1, reads DTGVSQNPRHKITKRGQNVTFRCDPISEHNRLYWYRQTLGQGPEFLTYFQNEAQLEKSRLLSDRFSAERPKGSFSTLEIQRTEQGDSAMYLCASSFGLAGVDEQFFGPGTRLTVL.

The V and J genes are TRBV10-2 and TRBJ1-6; TRBD1 matches at 11 bases. The V segment lost 2 bases and the J segment 10 bases; nucleotides outside the gene matches: 4. Germline loops: CDR1 WSHSY, CDR2 SAAADI. The CDR3 contains 15 residues. In DNA form, the CDR3 reads TGCGCCAGCAGTGAGAGGGACAGGGGGGGGTCACCCCTCCACTTT. Translation: CASSERDRGGSPLHF.

CDR3 DNA: TGCGCCAGCAGCTTGACAGGGAGTGGGAACACTGAAGCTTTCTTT. It is translated as CASSLTGSGNTEAFF. V gene TRBV5-1 combines with J gene TRBJ1-1; D is perhaps TRBD1 (6 bases). V lost 1 base, J lost 1 base, and 11 bases lay in between. The germline V gene encodes CDR1 SGHRS and CDR2 YFSETQ. There are 15 residues in the CDR3. Combining the CDR3 with reference TRBV5-1 and TRBJ1-1 gives the whole variable domain KAGVTQTPRYLIKTRGQQVTLSCSPISGHRSVSWYQQTPGQGLQFLFEYFSETQRNKGNFPGRFSGRQFSNSRSEMNVSTLELGDSALYLCASSLTGSGNTEAFFGQGTRLTVV.

The chain joins TRBV11-2 to TRBJ1-1; weak D call: TRBD1 (5 bases). Germline CDR1 is SGHAT and CDR2 is FQNNGV. V was cut by 4 bases and J by 3 bases, with 12 bases left in between. The CDR3 spans 14 residues. This CDR3 is CASSSSGGYTEAFF. The CDR3 DNA is TGTGCCAGCAGCTCAAGCGGGGGTTACACTGAAGCTTTCTTT.

This sequence joins TRBV6-5 and TRBJ1-4; tentatively, D is TRBD1 (5 bases). Trimming cost V 6 bases and J 7 bases, with 12 bases left between them. The CDR3 totals 13 residues. Germline V CDR1 and CDR2: MNHEY, SVGAGI. CDR3 in amino acids: CASRERTSEKLFF. DNA for the CDR3: TGTGCCAGCAGGGAACGGACAAGTGAAAAACTGTTTTTT.

The chain employs TRBV11-3 and TRBJ1-6, with D unresolved. Trimming removed 1 base at V and 6 bases at J, with 7 bases between. The CDR3 extends over 14 amino acids. CDR1 and CDR2 (germline): SGHNT, YENEEA. DNA of the CDR3: TGTGCCAGCAGCTTAGGGGAGATTAATTCACCCCTCCACTTT. Translated, it gives CASSLGEINSPLHF.

The chain joins TRBV19 to TRBJ1-5, with 9 bases matching TRBD1. Germline assignment: CDR1 LNHDA and CDR2 SQIVND (reference sequence). This CDR3 has 17 amino acids. With 5 bases clipped from V and 0 bases from J, the junction kept 8 bases outside the gene matches. The CDR3 reads CASSSDRGLYSNQPQHF. Here the CDR3 DNA reads TGTGCCAGTAGTTCGGACAGGGGCCTATATAGCAATCAGCCCCAGCATTTT.

The rearrangement links TRBV5-1 to TRBJ1-1; unclear D gene. The germline CDR1 and CDR2 sequences are SGHRS and YFSETQ. This CDR3 is 13 amino acids long. Between the trimmed V and J ends, which lost 1 base and 1 base, there was a span of 5 bases. CDR3 loop: CASSLRGNTEAFF. The CDR3 DNA reads TGCGCCAGCAGCTTGCGCGGGAACACTGAAGCTTTCTTT.

This rearrangement joins TRBV5-5 to TRBJ1-2, with 7 bases identical to TRBD1. The CDR3 is 15 residues long. Per the germline V gene, CDR1 is SGHKS and CDR2 is YYEKEE (reference sequence). With 0 bases clipped from V and 9 bases from J, the junction kept 11 bases outside the gene matches. CDR3 sequence: CASSLVGGSSESYTF. The CDR3 DNA sequence: TGTGCCAGCAGCTTGGTAGGGGGCTCCTCTGAAAGCTACACCTTC.

V gene TRBV5-1 combines with J gene TRBJ2-7; D is unresolved. This CDR3 is 14 amino acids long. The V end was cut by 0 bases, the J end by 4 bases, with 11 bases between. The germline gives CDR1 SGHRS, CDR2 YFSETQ. Here the CDR3 reads CASSLDRPEYEQYF. CDR3 nucleotide sequence: TGCGCCAGCAGCTTGGACCGCCCGGAGTACGAGCAGTACTTC.

This chain uses TRBV11-2 with TRBJ2-1; weak D call: TRBD1 (6 bases). CDR1 SGHAT and CDR2 FQNNGV come from the germline V gene. This CDR3 is 13 amino acids long. Trimming removed 5 bases from V and 10 bases from J, with 15 bases in between. This CDR3 reads CASSPGASLEQFF. The CDR3 DNA reads TGTGCCAGCAGCCCAGGGGCGAGCCTAGAGCAGTTCTTC.

CDR3 protein: CASSLAGLAGVETQYF. For the CDR3, the DNA is TGTGCCAGCAGCTTGGCCGGACTAGCGGGAGTTGAGACCCAGTACTTC. The J gene is TRBJ2-5, the V gene TRBV5-6; 13 bases are a match to TRBD2. The CDR3 is 16 residues long. Looked up from germline, CDR1 is SGHDT and CDR2 is YYEEEE. V was clipped by 0 bases and J by 5 bases; unmatched bases: 4.

The chain carries TRBV4-2 and TRBJ2-5, with D tentatively TRBD2 (5 bases). V dropped 0 bases and J dropped 5 bases, with 10 bases sitting between them. Germline CDR1 reads LGHNA; CDR2 reads YNFKEQ. The CDR3 covers 14 residues. CDR3 sequence: CASSQDIAIETQYF. The CDR3, as DNA: TGTGCCAGCAGCCAAGATATAGCGATCGAGACCCAGTACTTC.

The rearrangement joins TRBV19 to TRBJ2-2; a possible D gene is TRBD1 (6 bases). V was clipped by 4 bases and J by 5 bases, with 14 bases between them. Germline loops: CDR1 LNHDA, CDR2 SQIVND (reference sequence). CDR3 length: 15 residues. The CDR3 sequence is CASSTDRIWTGELFF. DNA of the CDR3: TGTGCCAGTAGTACCGACAGGATATGGACCGGGGAGCTGTTTTTT.

The chain joins TRBV7-2 to TRBJ1-1; D is uncertain. Trimming removed 7 bases from V and 7 bases from J, with 16 bases in between. The CDR3 extends over 13 amino acids. Germline assignment: CDR1 SGHTA and CDR2 FQGNSA. In DNA form, the CDR3 reads TGTGCCAGCAACCTCCGGGTATTCAGTGAAGCTTTCTTT. Protein product: CASNLRVFSEAFF.

The V gene is TRBV6-4, the J gene TRBJ2-7; 8 positions match TRBD1. V was clipped by 0 bases and J by 3 bases; unmatched bases: 7. The germline CDR1 and CDR2 sequences are MRHNA and SNTAGT. The CDR3 runs to 16 residues. Here the CDR3 DNA reads TGTGCCAGCAGTGACTCCCCCGACAGGGGAGTCTACGAGCAGTACTTC. Translation: CASSDSPDRGVYEQYF.